These T cell receptor beta chains were read from a single sample in a study of OX40 agonist ivuxolimab in advanced cancers. Assay: immunoSEQ multiplex PCR; the TCRdb copy retains only in-frame clones and omits some. The sample lists 90,000 or so clones; around 91% were seen once. Sequencing used CD4+ or CD8+ T cells sorted from blood, obtained in a trial of the OX40 agonist ivuxolimab. The source is an adult with an advanced solid tumor such as melanoma, head and neck, liver or kidney cancer. CDR3s include the opening cysteine and the closing phenylalanine or tryptophan. Fields, in order: D gene, clone size, CDR3 length, V gene, J gene, CDR3 protein, CDR3 DNA. D genes are given only for firm matches. Not all rows give a size; the values are once, few, many and, for expanded clones, a class.

D gene: -; clone size: -; CDR3 length: 14; V gene: TRBV19; J gene: TRBJ2-3; CDR3 protein: CASSPLGSTDTQYF; CDR3 DNA: TGTGCCAGTAGTCCGCTGGGGAGCACAGATACGCAGTATTTT
D gene: TRBD2; clone size: -; CDR3 length: 15; V gene: TRBV14; J gene: TRBJ2-3; CDR3 protein: CASSPSGRGTDTQYF; CDR3 DNA: TGTGCCAGCAGCCCTAGCGGGAGGGGCACAGATACGCAGTATTTT
D gene: -; clone size: -; CDR3 length: 16; V gene: TRBV28; J gene: TRBJ2-1; CDR3 protein: CASSLEDTGPYNEQFF; CDR3 DNA: TGTGCCAGCAGTTTGGAGGACACCGGGCCCTACAATGAGCAGTTCTTC
D gene: TRBD2; clone size: -; CDR3 length: 18; V gene: TRBV7-2; J gene: TRBJ2-3; CDR3 protein: CASSLALGLPGGTDTQYF; CDR3 DNA: TGTGCCAGCAGCTTAGCGCTGGGACTACCAGGCGGCACAGATACGCAGTATTTT
D gene: TRBD1; clone size: -; CDR3 length: 14; V gene: TRBV29-1; J gene: TRBJ2-5; CDR3 protein: CSVEGTGWEETQYF; CDR3 DNA: TGCAGCGTTGAAGGGACAGGGTGGGAAGAGACCCAGTACTTC
D gene: -; clone size: once; CDR3 length: 16; V gene: TRBV11-3; J gene: TRBJ2-3; CDR3 protein: CASSLGDSRFTDTQYF; CDR3 DNA: TGTGCCAGCAGCTTAGGAGATAGCCGCTTCACAGATACGCAGTATTTT
D gene: -; clone size: once; CDR3 length: 13; V gene: TRBV30; J gene: TRBJ1-6; CDR3 protein: CAWSGSRTAPLHF; CDR3 DNA: TGTGCCTGGAGTGGGTCCCGCACGGCACCCCTCCACTTT
D gene: TRBD2; clone size: -; CDR3 length: 16; V gene: TRBV5-6; J gene: TRBJ2-3; CDR3 protein: CASSLAGTSGTDTQYF; CDR3 DNA: TGTGCCAGCAGCTTGGCCGGGACTAGCGGGACAGATACGCAGTATTTT
D gene: -; clone size: -; CDR3 length: 15; V gene: TRBV2; J gene: TRBJ1-3; CDR3 protein: CASREKTVSGNTIYF; CDR3 DNA: TGTGCCAGCAGGGAAAAAACTGTCTCTGGAAACACCATATATTTT
D gene: -; clone size: -; CDR3 length: 14; V gene: TRBV5-1; J gene: TRBJ1-1; CDR3 protein: CASSLGLPGTEAFF; CDR3 DNA: TGCGCCAGCAGCTTAGGCCTACCTGGCACTGAAGCTTTCTTT
D gene: TRBD1; clone size: -; CDR3 length: 16; V gene: TRBV7-9; J gene: TRBJ2-1; CDR3 protein: CASLPRQGASYNEQFF; CDR3 DNA: TGTGCCAGCCTGCCTAGACAGGGGGCATCCTACAATGAGCAGTTCTTC
D gene: -; clone size: -; CDR3 length: 15; V gene: TRBV18; J gene: TRBJ1-1; CDR3 protein: CASSPQTGPNTEAFF; CDR3 DNA: TGTGCCAGCTCACCCCAGACAGGACCAAACACTGAAGCTTTCTTT
D gene: TRBD1; clone size: -; CDR3 length: 13; V gene: TRBV30; J gene: TRBJ1-1; CDR3 protein: CAWNKGGAGKAFF; CDR3 DNA: TGTGCCTGGAATAAAGGGGGCGCGGGGAAAGCTTTCTTT
D gene: TRBD1; clone size: -; CDR3 length: 13; V gene: TRBV2; J gene: TRBJ1-2; CDR3 protein: CASSADRVGGYTF; CDR3 DNA: TGTGCCAGCAGTGCCGACAGGGTTGGGGGCTACACCTTC
D gene: TRBD1; clone size: once; CDR3 length: 15; V gene: TRBV7-2; J gene: TRBJ1-4; CDR3 protein: CASSPQTGPGEKLFF; CDR3 DNA: TGTGCCAGCAGCCCCCAGACAGGGCCCGGTGAAAAACTGTTTTTT
D gene: -; clone size: -; CDR3 length: 15; V gene: TRBV11-3; J gene: TRBJ2-4; CDR3 protein: CASSLSQRAKNIQYF; CDR3 DNA: TGTGCCAGCAGCCTATCTCAAAGAGCCAAAAACATTCAGTACTTC
D gene: -; clone size: -; CDR3 length: 14; V gene: TRBV7-2; J gene: TRBJ2-7; CDR3 protein: CASSLGQADYEQYF; CDR3 DNA: TGTGCCAGCAGCTTAGGGCAAGCCGACTACGAGCAGTACTTC
D gene: TRBD1; clone size: -; CDR3 length: 17; V gene: TRBV19; J gene: TRBJ2-6; CDR3 protein: CASSRDREVTGANVLTF; CDR3 DNA: TGTGCCAGTAGTAGGGACAGGGAAGTCACTGGGGCCAACGTCCTGACTTTC
D gene: TRBD2; clone size: -; CDR3 length: 15; V gene: TRBV2; J gene: TRBJ2-7; CDR3 protein: CASRSTSGRAIEQYF; CDR3 DNA: TGTGCCAGCAGATCCACTAGCGGGAGGGCCATCGAGCAGTACTTC
D gene: -; clone size: -; CDR3 length: 15; V gene: TRBV11-3; J gene: TRBJ2-1; CDR3 protein: CASSLGLTGANEQFF; CDR3 DNA: TGTGCCAGCAGCTTAGGCTTGACAGGTGCCAATGAGCAGTTCTTC
D gene: TRBD2; clone size: -; CDR3 length: 15; V gene: TRBV9; J gene: TRBJ2-7; CDR3 protein: CASSVGWDYRHEQYF; CDR3 DNA: TGTGCCAGCAGCGTGGGTTGGGACTACCGGCACGAGCAGTACTTC
D gene: TRBD1; clone size: -; CDR3 length: 15; V gene: TRBV18; J gene: TRBJ1-1; CDR3 protein: CASSVDRVSWTEAFF; CDR3 DNA: TGTGCCAGCTCAGTCGACAGGGTATCGTGGACTGAAGCTTTCTTT
D gene: -; clone size: -; CDR3 length: 13; V gene: TRBV11-2; J gene: TRBJ1-1; CDR3 protein: CASTPYRATEAFF; CDR3 DNA: TGTGCCAGCACTCCATACAGGGCCACTGAAGCTTTCTTT
D gene: -; clone size: -; CDR3 length: 14; V gene: TRBV30; J gene: TRBJ2-7; CDR3 protein: CAWSVRGSRYGQYF; CDR3 DNA: TGTGCCTGGAGTGTACGGGGTTCGCGATATGGGCAGTACTTC
D gene: -; clone size: -; CDR3 length: 15; V gene: TRBV6-6; J gene: TRBJ2-7; CDR3 protein: CASSGGGSSSYEQYF; CDR3 DNA: TGTGCCAGCAGTGGCGGTGGGAGCTCCTCCTACGAGCAGTACTTC
D gene: TRBD2; clone size: -; CDR3 length: 18; V gene: TRBV5-1; J gene: TRBJ2-7; CDR3 protein: CASSLAPLAGGSSYEQYF; CDR3 DNA: TGCGCCAGCAGCTTGGCACCACTAGCGGGAGGGAGCTCCTACGAGCAGTACTTC
D gene: TRBD1; clone size: -; CDR3 length: 16; V gene: TRBV11-1; J gene: TRBJ2-6; CDR3 protein: CASSPLDRAGANVLTF; CDR3 DNA: TGTGCCAGCAGCCCCCTGGACAGGGCTGGGGCCAACGTCCTGACTTTC
D gene: -; clone size: -; CDR3 length: 16; V gene: TRBV18; J gene: TRBJ1-2; CDR3 protein: CASSPQALPGSYGYTF; CDR3 DNA: TGTGCCAGCTCACCTCAGGCCCTCCCAGGGTCCTATGGCTACACCTTC
D gene: -; clone size: -; CDR3 length: 15; V gene: TRBV5-1; J gene: TRBJ2-3; CDR3 protein: CASSLAAKRTDTQYF; CDR3 DNA: TGCGCCAGCAGCTTAGCGGCGAAGAGGACAGATACGCAGTATTTT
D gene: TRBD1; clone size: -; CDR3 length: 16; V gene: TRBV6-6; J gene: TRBJ1-4; CDR3 protein: CASSQMSGTVNEKLFF; CDR3 DNA: TGTGCCAGCAGTCAAATGTCCGGGACAGTTAATGAAAAACTGTTTTTT
D gene: TRBD1; clone size: -; CDR3 length: 14; V gene: TRBV11-2; J gene: TRBJ1-2; CDR3 protein: CASSMGQTPYGYTF; CDR3 DNA: TGTGCCAGCAGCATGGGACAGACGCCCTATGGCTACACCTTC
D gene: TRBD1; clone size: -; CDR3 length: 16; V gene: TRBV4-1; J gene: TRBJ1-2; CDR3 protein: CASSQEGDREAQGYTF; CDR3 DNA: TGCGCCAGCAGCCAAGAAGGGGACAGGGAGGCGCAGGGCTACACCTTC
D gene: -; clone size: -; CDR3 length: 15; V gene: TRBV6-5; J gene: TRBJ2-7; CDR3 protein: CASSYRVAENYEQYF; CDR3 DNA: TGTGCCAGCAGTTACCGCGTGGCGGAAAACTACGAGCAGTACTTC
D gene: TRBD1; clone size: -; CDR3 length: 16; V gene: TRBV5-6; J gene: TRBJ1-2; CDR3 protein: CASSLALDRANYGYTF; CDR3 DNA: TGTGCCAGCAGCTTGGCCTTGGACAGGGCCAACTATGGCTACACCTTC
D gene: TRBD2; clone size: once; CDR3 length: 17; V gene: TRBV27; J gene: TRBJ2-3; CDR3 protein: CASSRQLAGGRGDTQYF; CDR3 DNA: TGTGCCAGCAGTCGGCAACTAGCGGGAGGCCGGGGGGATACGCAGTATTTT